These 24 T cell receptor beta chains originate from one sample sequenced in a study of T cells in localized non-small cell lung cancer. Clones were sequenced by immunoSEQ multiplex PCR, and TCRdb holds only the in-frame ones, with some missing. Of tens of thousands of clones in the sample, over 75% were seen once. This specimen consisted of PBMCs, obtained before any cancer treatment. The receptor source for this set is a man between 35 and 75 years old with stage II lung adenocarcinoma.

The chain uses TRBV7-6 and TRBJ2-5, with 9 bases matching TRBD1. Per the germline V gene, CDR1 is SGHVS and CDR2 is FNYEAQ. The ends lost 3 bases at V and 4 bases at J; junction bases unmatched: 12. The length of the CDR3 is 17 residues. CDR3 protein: CASSFFPPGQGGETQYF. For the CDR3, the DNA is TGTGCCAGCAGCTTTTTCCCTCCGGGACAGGGAGGAGAGACCCAGTACTTC. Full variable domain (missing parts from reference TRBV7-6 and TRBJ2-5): GAGVSQSPRYKVTKRGQDVALRCDPISGHVSLYWYRQALGQGPEFLTYFNYEAQQDKSGLPNDRFSAERPEGSISTLTIQRTEQRDSAMYRCASSFFPPGQGGETQYFGPGTRLLVL.

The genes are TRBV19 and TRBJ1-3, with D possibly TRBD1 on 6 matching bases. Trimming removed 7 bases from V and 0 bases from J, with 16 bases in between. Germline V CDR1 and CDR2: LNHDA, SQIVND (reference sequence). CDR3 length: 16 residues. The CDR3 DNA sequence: TGTGCCAGTACCCAGCAGGGGCCTGACTCTGGAAACACCATATATTTT. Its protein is CASTQQGPDSGNTIYF.

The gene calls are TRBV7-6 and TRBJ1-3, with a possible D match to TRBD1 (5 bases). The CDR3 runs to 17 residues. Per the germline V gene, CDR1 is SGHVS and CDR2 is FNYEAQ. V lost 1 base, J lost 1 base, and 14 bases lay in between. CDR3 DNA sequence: TGTGCCAGCAGCTTAGGGGGCCGGGGTGGATCTGGAAACACCATATATTTT. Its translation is CASSLGGRGGSGNTIYF.

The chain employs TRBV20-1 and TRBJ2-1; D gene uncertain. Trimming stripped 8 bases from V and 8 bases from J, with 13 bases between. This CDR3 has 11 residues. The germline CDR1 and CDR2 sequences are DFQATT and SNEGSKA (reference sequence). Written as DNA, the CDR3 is TGCAGTACACATCTGGCCTATGAGCAGTTCTTC. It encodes CSTHLAYEQFF.

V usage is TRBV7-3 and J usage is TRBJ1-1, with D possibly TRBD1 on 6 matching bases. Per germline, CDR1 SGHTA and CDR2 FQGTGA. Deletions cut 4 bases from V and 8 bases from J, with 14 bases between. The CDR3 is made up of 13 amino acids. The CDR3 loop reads CASSSQGNSEAFF. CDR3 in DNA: TGTGCCAGCAGCTCCCAGGGGAACTCAGAAGCTTTCTTT.

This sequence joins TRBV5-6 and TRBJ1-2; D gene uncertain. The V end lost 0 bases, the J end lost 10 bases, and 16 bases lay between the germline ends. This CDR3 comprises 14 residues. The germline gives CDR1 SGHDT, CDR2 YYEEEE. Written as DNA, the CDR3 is TGTGCCAGCAGCTTGGTGGAGGGTCTTGGGGACTACACCTTC. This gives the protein CASSLVEGLGDYTF.

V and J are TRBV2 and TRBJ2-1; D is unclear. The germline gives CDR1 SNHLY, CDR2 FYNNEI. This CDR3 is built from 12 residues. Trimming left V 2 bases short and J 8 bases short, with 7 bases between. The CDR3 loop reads CASSESPYEQFF. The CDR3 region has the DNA TGTGCCAGCAGTGAAAGTCCCTATGAGCAGTTCTTC.

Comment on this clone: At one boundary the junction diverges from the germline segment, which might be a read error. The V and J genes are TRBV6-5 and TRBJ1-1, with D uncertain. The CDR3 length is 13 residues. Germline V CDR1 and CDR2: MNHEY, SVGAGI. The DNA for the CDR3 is TGTGCCAGCAGTTCCCAGGAGAACGCTGAAGCTTTCTTT. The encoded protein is CASSSQENAEAFF.

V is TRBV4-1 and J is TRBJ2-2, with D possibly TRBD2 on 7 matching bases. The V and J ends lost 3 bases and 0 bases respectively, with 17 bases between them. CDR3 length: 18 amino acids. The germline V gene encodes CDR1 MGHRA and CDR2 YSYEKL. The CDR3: CASSQGRGARANTGELFF. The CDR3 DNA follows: TGCGCCAGCAGCCAGGGCCGGGGGGCAAGGGCGAACACCGGGGAGCTGTTTTTT.

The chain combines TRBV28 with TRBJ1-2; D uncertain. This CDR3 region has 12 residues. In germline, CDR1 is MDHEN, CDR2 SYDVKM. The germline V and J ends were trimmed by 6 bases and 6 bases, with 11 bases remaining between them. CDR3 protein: CASRDQEDGYTF. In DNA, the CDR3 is TGTGCCAGCAGGGACCAGGAGGATGGCTACACCTTC.

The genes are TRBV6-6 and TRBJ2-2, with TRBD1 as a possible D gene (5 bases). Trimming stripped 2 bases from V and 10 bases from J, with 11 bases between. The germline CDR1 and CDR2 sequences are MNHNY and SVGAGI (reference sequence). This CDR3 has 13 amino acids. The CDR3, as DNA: TGTGCCAGCAGTTACCCCGACAGCCCGGAGCTGTTTTTT. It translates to CASSYPDSPELFF.

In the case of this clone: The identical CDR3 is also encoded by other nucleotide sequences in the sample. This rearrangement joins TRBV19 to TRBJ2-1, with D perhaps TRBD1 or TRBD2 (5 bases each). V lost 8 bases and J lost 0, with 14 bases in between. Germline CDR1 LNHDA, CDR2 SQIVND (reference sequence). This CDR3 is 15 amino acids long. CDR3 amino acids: CASEPGTSSYNEQFF. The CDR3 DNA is TGTGCCAGTGAGCCTGGGACGAGCTCCTACAATGAGCAGTTCTTC.

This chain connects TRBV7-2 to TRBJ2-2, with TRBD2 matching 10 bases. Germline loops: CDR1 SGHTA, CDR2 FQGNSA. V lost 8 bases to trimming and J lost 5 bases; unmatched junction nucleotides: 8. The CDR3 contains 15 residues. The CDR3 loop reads CASRNSGGLTGELFF. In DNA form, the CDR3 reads TGTGCCAGCCGGAATAGCGGGGGGCTGACCGGGGAGCTGTTTTTT.

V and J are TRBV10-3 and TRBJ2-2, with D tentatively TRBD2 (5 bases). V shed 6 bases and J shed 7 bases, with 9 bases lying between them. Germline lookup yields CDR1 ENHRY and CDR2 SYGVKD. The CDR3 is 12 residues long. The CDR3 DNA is TGTGCCATCAGCGGGGTCGGCGGGGAGCTGTTTTTT. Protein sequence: CAISGVGGELFF.

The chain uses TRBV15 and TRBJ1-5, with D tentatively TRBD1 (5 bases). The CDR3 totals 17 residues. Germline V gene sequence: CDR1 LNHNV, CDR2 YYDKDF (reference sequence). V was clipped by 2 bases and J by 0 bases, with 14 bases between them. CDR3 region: CATSRPPGTVSNQPQHF. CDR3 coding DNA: TGTGCCACCAGCAGACCGCCCGGGACCGTTAGCAATCAGCCCCAGCATTTT. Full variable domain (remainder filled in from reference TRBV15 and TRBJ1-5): DAMVIQNPRYQVTQFGKPVTLSCSQTLNHNVMYWYQQKSSQAPKLLFHYYDKDFNNEADTPDNFQSRRPNTSFCFLDIRSPGLGDTAMYLCATSRPPGTVSNQPQHFGDGTRLSIL.

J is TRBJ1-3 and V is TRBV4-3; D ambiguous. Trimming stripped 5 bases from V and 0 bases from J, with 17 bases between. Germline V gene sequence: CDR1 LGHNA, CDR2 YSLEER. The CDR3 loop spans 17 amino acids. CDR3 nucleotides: TGCGCCAGCAGCAGAGACCCGACGGCGGACTCTGGAAACACCATATATTTT. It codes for CASSRDPTADSGNTIYF.

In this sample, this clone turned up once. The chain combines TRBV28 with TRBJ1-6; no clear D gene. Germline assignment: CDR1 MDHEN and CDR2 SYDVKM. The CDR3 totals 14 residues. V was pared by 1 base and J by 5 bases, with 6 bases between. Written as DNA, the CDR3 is TGTGCCAGCAGTTTATCCTCGGATAATTCACCCCTCCACTTT. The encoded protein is CASSLSSDNSPLHF.

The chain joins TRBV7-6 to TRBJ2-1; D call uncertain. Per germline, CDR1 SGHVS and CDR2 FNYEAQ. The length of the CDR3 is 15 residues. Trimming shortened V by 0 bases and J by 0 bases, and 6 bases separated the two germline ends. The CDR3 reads CASSLATSSYNEQFF. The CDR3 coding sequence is TGTGCCAGCAGCTTAGCGACCAGCTCCTACAATGAGCAGTTCTTC.

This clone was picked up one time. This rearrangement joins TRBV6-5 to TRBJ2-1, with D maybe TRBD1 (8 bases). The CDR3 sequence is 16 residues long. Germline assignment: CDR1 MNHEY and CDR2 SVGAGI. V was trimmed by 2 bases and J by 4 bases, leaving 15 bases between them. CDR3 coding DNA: TGTGCCAGCAGTTACAGCGGGACAGGTGGATACAATGAGCAGTTCTTC. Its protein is CASSYSGTGGYNEQFF.

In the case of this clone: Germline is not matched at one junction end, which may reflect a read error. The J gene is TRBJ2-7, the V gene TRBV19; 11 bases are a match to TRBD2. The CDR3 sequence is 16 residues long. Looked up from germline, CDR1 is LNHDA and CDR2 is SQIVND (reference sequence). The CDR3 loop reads CASSLDSSGGLDEQYF. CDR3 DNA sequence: TGTGCCAGTAGTCTAGATTCTAGCGGGGGGCTGGACGAGCAGTACTTC.

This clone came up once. In DNA, the CDR3 is TGTGCCATCAGGCAGGGAGGAAACACTGAAGCTTTCTTT. It yields the protein CAIRQGGNTEAFF. This chain uses TRBV10-3 with TRBJ1-1; possibly TRBD1 for D (5 bases). This CDR3 has 13 residues. Per germline, CDR1 ENHRY and CDR2 SYGVKD. V was clipped by 6 bases and J by 2 bases, with 10 bases between them.

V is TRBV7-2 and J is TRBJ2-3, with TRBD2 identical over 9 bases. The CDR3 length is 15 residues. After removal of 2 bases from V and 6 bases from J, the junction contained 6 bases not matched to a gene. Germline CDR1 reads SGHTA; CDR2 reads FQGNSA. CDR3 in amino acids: CASSLSIAGVDTQYF. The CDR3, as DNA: TGTGCCAGCAGCTTAAGTATAGCGGGAGTTGATACGCAGTATTTT. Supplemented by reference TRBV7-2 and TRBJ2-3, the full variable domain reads GAGVSQSPSNKVTEKGKDVELRCDPISGHTALYWYRQSLGQGLEFLIYFQGNSAPDKSGLPSDRFSAERTGGSVSTLTIQRTQQEDSAVYLCASSLSIAGVDTQYFGPGTRLTVL.

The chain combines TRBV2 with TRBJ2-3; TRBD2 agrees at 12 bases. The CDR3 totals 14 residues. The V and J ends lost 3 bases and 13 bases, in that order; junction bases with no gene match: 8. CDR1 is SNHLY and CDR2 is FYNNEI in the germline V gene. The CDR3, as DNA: TGTGCCAGCAGTGACGGGACTAGCGGGCCTCCCAAGTATTTT. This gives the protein CASSDGTSGPPKYF.

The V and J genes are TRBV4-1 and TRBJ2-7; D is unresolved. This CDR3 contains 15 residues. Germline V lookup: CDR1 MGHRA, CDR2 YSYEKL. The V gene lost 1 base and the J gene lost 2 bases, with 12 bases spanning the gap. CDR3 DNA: TGCGCCAGCAGCCAAGGTCCCGGCCCAGCCTACGAGCAGTACTTC. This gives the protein CASSQGPGPAYEQYF.